The clone carrying this TCR beta chain was recorded many times. Its antigen is undetermined. The CDR3 has 16 residues. J lost 0 bases, V lost 7 bases, and 13 bases had no gene match. Germline V lookup: CDR1 SGHRS, CDR2 YFSETQ. The unsorted libraries had their origin in 2 million PBMCs stored at -80 C. The sample is drawn from a study of neurological immune-mediated disorders. TCRdb re-analysed the 5' RACE reads in MiXCR, keeping a single row per CDR3 protein. Counted here are 87,000 or so distinct CDR3 sequences, 3.5% to 4% occurring once; the ten biggest clones make up 5% to 6.5%. Study-wide points: Among 34 multiple sclerosis patients, 18 had repertoires that phylogenetic grouping placed in one related-CDR3 cluster, a possible signature.

This chain joins TRBV5-1 and TRBJ2-7, with 7 bases lining up with TRBD1. The sample taken for sequencing was PBMCs. The TCR was taken from a woman under 30 with multiple sclerosis. CDR3 DNA: TGCGCCAGCGCCGGTAGGGGGCTCTTTAGCTCCTACGAGCAGTACTTC. As protein: CASAGRGLFSSYEQYF.